This TCR beta chain was sequenced for a study of cytomegalovirus exposure and HLA in healthy donors. Overall study results and limits: Upon later analysis, TCR association rates were observed to vary by HLA locus, being highest for DRB1 and lowest for HLA-C. What was likely a sequencing artifact was a cluster of highly shared sequence variants. Previously analyzed data showed that most TCR beta V segments were productive at a frequency of about 87% or about 30%.

As to this clone: The target antigen is unknown.

Germline CDR1 SNHLY, CDR2 FYNNEI. With 6 bases clipped from V and 5 bases from J, the junction kept 10 bases outside the gene matches. This CDR3 contains 15 residues. A multiplex PCR was run with 60 Vbeta primers and 13 Jbeta primers. Sequencing used immunoSEQ multiplex PCR; TCRdb keeps in-frame clones, though not all of them. Of 150,000 to 200,000 clones in the sample, roughly 77% are singletons; the top ten hold roughly 3.2%. Donors had nominal health at sampling but likely had unrecorded immune exposures. The clonotype was recovered from a man aged 35 to 55 in good health and CMV-seropositive. Sequencing input: PBMCs. The chain joins TRBV2 to TRBJ2-1; 7 nucleotides match TRBD2. The CDR3 is CASSAPGGKNNEQFF. In DNA, the CDR3 is TGTGCCAGCAGCGCCCCCGGGGGGAAGAACAATGAGCAGTTCTTC.